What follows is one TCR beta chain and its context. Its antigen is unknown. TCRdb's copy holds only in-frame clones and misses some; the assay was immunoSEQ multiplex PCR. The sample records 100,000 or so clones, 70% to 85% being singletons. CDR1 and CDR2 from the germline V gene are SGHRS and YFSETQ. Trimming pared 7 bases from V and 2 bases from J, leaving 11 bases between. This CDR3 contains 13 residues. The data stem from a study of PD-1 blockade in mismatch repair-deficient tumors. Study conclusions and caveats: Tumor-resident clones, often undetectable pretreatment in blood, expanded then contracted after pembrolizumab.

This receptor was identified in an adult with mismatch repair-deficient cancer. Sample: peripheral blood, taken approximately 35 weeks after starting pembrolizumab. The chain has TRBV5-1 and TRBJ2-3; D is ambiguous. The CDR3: CASSARNTDTQYF. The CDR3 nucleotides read TGCGCCAGCTCGGCCAGGAACACAGATACGCAGTATTTT. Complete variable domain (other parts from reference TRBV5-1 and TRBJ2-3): KAGVTQTPRYLIKTRGQQVTLSCSPISGHRSVSWYQQTPGQGLQFLFEYFSETQRNKGNFPGRFSGRQFSNSRSEMNVSTLELGDSALYLCASSARNTDTQYFGPGTRLTVL.